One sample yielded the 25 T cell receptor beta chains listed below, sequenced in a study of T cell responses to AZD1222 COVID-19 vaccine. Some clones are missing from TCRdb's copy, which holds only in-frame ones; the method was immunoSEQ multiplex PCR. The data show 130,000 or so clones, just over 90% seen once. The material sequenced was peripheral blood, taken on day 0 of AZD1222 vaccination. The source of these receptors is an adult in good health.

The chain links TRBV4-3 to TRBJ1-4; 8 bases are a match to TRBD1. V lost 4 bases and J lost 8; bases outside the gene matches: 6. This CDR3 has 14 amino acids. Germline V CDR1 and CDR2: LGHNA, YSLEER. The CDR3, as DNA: TGCGCCAGCAGCCGCGGACAGGGTGCGGAAAAACTGTTTTTT. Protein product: CASSRGQGAEKLFF.

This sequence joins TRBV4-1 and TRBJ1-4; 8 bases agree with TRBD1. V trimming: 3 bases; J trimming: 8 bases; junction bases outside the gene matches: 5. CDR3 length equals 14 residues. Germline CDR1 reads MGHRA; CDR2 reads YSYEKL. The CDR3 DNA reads TGCGCCAGCAGCCAGAGACAGGGGTACGAAAAACTGTTTTTT. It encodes CASSQRQGYEKLFF.

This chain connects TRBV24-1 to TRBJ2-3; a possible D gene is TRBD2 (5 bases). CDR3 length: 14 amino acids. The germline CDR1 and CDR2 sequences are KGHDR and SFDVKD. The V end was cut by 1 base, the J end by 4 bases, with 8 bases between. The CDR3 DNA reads TGTGCCACCAGTGATTTAAGCGGATCAGATACGCAGTATTTT. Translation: CATSDLSGSDTQYF.

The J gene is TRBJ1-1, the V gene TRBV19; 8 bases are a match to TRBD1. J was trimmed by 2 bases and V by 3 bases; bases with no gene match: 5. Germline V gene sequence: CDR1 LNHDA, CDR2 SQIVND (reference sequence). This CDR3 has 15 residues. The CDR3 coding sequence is TGTGCCAGTAGTATCAGGGGGCGAAGAAACACTGAAGCTTTCTTT. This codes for CASSIRGRRNTEAFF.

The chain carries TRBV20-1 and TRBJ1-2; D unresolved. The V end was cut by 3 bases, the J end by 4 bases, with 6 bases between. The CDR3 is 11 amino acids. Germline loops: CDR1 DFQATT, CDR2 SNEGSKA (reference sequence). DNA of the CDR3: TGCAGTGCTAGGGGTACCTATGGCTACACCTTC. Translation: CSARGTYGYTF.

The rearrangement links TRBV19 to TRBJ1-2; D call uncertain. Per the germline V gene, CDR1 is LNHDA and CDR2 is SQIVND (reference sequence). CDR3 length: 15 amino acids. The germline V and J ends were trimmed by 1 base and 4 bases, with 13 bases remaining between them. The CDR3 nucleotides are TGTGCCAGTAGTATAGGGGCCCTATCTGGCTATGGCTACACCTTC. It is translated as CASSIGALSGYGYTF.

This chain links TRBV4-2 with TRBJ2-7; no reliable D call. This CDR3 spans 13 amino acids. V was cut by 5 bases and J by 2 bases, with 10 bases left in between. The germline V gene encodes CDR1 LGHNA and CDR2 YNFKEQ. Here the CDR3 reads CASSDLNPYEQYF. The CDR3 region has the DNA TGTGCCAGCAGCGACCTCAATCCCTACGAGCAGTACTTC.

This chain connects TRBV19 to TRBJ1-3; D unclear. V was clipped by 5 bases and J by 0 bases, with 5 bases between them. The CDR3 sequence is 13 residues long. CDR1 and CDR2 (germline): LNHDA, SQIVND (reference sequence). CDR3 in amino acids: CASSSGSGNTIYF. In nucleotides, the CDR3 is TGTGCCAGTAGTTCGGGCTCTGGAAACACCATATATTTT.

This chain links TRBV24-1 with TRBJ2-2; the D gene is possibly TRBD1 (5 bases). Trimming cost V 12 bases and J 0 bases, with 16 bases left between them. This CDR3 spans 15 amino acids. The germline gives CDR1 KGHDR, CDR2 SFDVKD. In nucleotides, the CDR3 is TGTGCCGTGCAAGGGGCGGTTTCGAACACCGGGGAGCTGTTTTTT. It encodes CAVQGAVSNTGELFF.

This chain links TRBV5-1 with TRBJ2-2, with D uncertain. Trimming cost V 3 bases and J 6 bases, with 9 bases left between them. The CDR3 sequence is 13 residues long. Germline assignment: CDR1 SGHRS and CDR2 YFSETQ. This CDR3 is CASSSGSAGELFF. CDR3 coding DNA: TGCGCCAGCAGCTCTGGTTCCGCCGGGGAGCTGTTTTTT.

The CDR3 sequence: CASTTRRMNEQYF. Written as DNA, the CDR3 is TGTGCCAGCACCACGAGGAGGATGAACGAGCAGTACTTC. This chain links TRBV12-3 or TRBV12-4 with TRBJ2-7; possible D gene TRBD2, 5 bases. V shed 7 bases and J shed 5 bases, with 15 bases lying between them. CDR3 length equals 13 residues.

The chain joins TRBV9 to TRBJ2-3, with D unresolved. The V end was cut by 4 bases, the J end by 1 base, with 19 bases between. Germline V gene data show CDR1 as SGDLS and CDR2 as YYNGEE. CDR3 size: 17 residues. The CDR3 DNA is TGTGCCAGCAGCACCTATGACCAGTACGTAGGCACAGATACGCAGTATTTT. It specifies CASSTYDQYVGTDTQYF.

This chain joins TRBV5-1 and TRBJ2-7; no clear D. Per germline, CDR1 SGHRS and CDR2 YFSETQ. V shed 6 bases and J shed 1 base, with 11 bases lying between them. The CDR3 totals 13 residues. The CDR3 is CASTSTYSYEQYF. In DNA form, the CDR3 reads TGCGCCAGCACCTCTACCTATTCCTACGAGCAGTACTTC.

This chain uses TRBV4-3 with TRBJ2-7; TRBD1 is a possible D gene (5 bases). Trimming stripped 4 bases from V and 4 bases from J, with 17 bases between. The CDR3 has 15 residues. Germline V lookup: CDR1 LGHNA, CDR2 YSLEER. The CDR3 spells CASSRGWGSQYEQYF. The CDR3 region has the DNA TGCGCCAGCAGCCGGGGATGGGGCAGTCAATACGAGCAGTACTTC.

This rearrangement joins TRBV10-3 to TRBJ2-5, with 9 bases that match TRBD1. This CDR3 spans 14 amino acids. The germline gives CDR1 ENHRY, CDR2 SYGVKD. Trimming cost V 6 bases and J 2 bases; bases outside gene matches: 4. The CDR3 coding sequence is TGTGCCATCAGCGGACAGGGGACACAAGAGACCCAGTACTTC. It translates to CAISGQGTQETQYF.

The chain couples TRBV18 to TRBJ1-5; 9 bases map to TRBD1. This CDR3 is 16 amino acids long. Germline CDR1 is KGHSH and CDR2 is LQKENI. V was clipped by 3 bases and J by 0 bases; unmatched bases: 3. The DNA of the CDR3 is TGTGCCAGCTCACCTGGGACAGGGCTTAGCAATCAGCCCCAGCATTTT. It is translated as CASSPGTGLSNQPQHF.

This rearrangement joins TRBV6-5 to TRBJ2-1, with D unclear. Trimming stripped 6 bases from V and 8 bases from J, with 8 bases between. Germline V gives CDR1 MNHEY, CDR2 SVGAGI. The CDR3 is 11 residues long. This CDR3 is CASSFADEQFF. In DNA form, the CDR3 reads TGTGCCAGCAGCTTCGCGGATGAGCAGTTCTTC.

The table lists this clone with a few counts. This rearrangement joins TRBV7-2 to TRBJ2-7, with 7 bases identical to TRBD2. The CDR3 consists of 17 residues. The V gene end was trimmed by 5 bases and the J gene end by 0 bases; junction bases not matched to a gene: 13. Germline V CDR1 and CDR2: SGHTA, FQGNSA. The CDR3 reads CASSTRSGGGISYEQYF. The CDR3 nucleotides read TGTGCCAGCAGCACTAGGTCGGGCGGGGGAATCTCCTACGAGCAGTACTTC.

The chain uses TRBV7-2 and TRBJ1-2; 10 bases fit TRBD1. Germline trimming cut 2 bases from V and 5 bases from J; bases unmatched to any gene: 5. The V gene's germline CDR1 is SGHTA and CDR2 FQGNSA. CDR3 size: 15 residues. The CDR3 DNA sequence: TGTGCCAGCAGCTTAACCAGGACAGGGGGTTATGGCTACACCTTC. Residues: CASSLTRTGGYGYTF.

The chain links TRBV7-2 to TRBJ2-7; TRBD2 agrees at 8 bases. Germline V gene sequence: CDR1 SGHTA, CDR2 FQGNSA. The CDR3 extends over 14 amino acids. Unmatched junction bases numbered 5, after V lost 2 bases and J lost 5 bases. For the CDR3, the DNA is TGTGCCAGCAGCTTACGGGGGGGGCTCCACGAGCAGTACTTC. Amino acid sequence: CASSLRGGLHEQYF.

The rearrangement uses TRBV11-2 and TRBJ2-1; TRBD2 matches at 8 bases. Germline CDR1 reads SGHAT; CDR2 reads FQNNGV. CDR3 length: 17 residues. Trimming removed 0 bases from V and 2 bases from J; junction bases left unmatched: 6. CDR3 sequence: CASSLDQGGGPYNEQFF. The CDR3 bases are TGTGCCAGCAGCTTAGATCAGGGCGGGGGGCCCTACAATGAGCAGTTCTTC.

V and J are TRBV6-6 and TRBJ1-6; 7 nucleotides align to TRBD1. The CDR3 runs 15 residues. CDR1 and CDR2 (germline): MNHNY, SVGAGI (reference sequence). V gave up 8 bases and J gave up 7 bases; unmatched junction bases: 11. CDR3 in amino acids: CASGSPGQRNSPLHF. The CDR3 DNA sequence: TGTGCCAGCGGATCGCCGGGACAGAGGAATTCACCCCTCCACTTT.

This CDR3 is CASSQVYGQVYNEQFF. The CDR3 bases are TGCGCCAGCAGCCAAGTTTATGGACAGGTATACAATGAGCAGTTCTTC. The chain uses TRBV4-1 and TRBJ2-1, with 7 bases aligning to TRBD1. V shed 1 base, J shed 4 bases, and the junction held 7 bases outside the gene matches. From germline, CDR1 is MGHRA and CDR2 YSYEKL. CDR3 length: 16 residues.

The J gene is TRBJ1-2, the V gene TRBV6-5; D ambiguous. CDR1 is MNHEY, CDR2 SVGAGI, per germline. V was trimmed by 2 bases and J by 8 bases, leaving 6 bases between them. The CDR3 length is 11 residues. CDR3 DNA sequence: TGTGCCAGCAGTTACCAAGGAGGCTACACCTTC. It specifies CASSYQGGYTF.

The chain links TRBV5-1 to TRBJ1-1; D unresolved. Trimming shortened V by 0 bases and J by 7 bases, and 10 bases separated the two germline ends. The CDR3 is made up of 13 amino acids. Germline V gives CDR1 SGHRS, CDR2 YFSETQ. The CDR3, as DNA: TGCGCCAGCAGCTTGGCTCGCGGAATTGAAGCTTTCTTT. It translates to CASSLARGIEAFF.